This TCR beta chain was captured by sequencing in a study of PD-L1 blockade in urothelial cancer. Time point of the sample: pretreatment peripheral blood. Only in-frame clones appear in the TCRdb table, and some are missing; sequencing was by immunoSEQ multiplex PCR. The data hold approximately 88,000 clones, with 84% observed a single time. CDR1 and CDR2 (germline): SNHLY, FYNNEI. The CDR3 has 15 amino acids. The V gene lost 2 bases and the J gene lost 3 bases, with 11 bases spanning the gap. Remarks on this clone: The same CDR3 can be traced to other DNA sequences in this sample.

The chain couples TRBV2 to TRBJ2-1; tentatively, D is TRBD1 (6 bases). The sequences come from PBMCs, collected around atezolizumab (anti-PD-L1) treatment. The TCR was taken from a man aged 55 to 70 with urothelial cancer. The CDR3 DNA reads TGTGCCAGCAGTGAATCGGGACAAGGCTACAATGAGCAGTTCTTC. Protein product: CASSESGQGYNEQFF.